The entry below describes one T cell receptor beta chain. Its antigen is not known. Ages of hyperthyroidism patients ran from 18 to 65, and their diagnoses were new, under 2 months' duration. The evidence that diagnosis relied on was clinical symptoms, serum thyroxine, TRAb, thyroid ultrasound and orbital computed tomography. The sample belongs to a study of Graves' ophthalmopathy and Graves' hyperthyroidism. Study findings and constraints: Blood also harbored most expanded thyroid clonotypes above 0.001 frequency. Between ophthalmopathy and stable hyperthyroidism, a 13-signature model drew a separation with nearly 90% sensitivity and roughly 80% specificity.

The V segment lost 1 base and the J segment 3 bases; nucleotides outside the gene matches: 10. Germline loops: CDR1 DFQATT, CDR2 SNEGSKA (reference sequence). The CDR3 runs to 16 residues. Transcripts of RNA were the source for amplifying TCR beta CDR3 regions. First-round RT-PCR used HTBI primers; second-round multiplex PCR followed. Using its own MiXCR run on the multiplex PCR reads, TCRdb lists one record per CDR3 protein. The sample lists around 1,000,000 distinct CDR3 sequences, about two fifths occurring once. This clonotype was sampled from an adult man with Graves' hyperthyroidism. The gene calls are TRBV20-1 and TRBJ1-1; 8 bases map to TRBD1. The sequencing sample was made of peripheral blood or thyroid tissue (not recorded which). CDR3 region: CSARADRGGGDTEAFF. The CDR3 DNA reads as TGCAGTGCTAGAGCTGACAGGGGCGGCGGTGACACTGAAGCTTTCTTT.